This TCR beta chain was sequenced during a study of T-cell reconstitution after alpha-beta-depleted transplantation in children. The study, taken as a whole, reports: Newly generated T cells supplied most T-cell counts and diversity one year post-transplant. The origin of alpha-beta T cells about two months after transplant was reportedly several hundred expanded graft clones. Diversity of TCRbeta at day 60 was high in some patients, arising from surviving recipient T cells and thymic progenitors.

This clonotype has just a few counts. The antigen remains unidentified. Unique molecular identifiers were built into the TCRbeta library. TCRdb reprocessed the PCR reads with MiXCR, giving one entry per CDR3 protein. The table lists some 290,000 distinct CDR3 sequences, around 25% of them singletons, with approximately 11% in the top ten. V shed 2 bases and J 2 bases; nucleotides not matched to a gene: 4. CDR3 length: 16 amino acids. The sequence derives from a male patient between 5 and 17 years old who had a stem cell transplant for acute lymphoblastic leukemia, so the T cells may come from the graft donor. This rearrangement joins TRBV12-3 or TRBV12-4 to TRBJ2-3; the match to TRBD2 covers 10 bases. The input for sequencing was PBMCs, mostly from graft donor cells, taken 180 days after TCRalphabeta/CD19-depleted stem cell transplant. CDR3 DNA sequence: TGTGCCAGCAGTTTACGTACTAGCGGGGACACAGATACGCAGTATTTT. Its protein is CASSLRTSGDTDTQYF.